Sequencing of this T cell receptor beta chain was carried out in a study of molecular identifiers for immune sequencing clone quantification. Study outcomes and limitations: Clonotypes surpassing 20 RNA copies contained over 98% of effector molecules, versus under 1% in naive cells. Jurkat TCR RNA spiked in from one cell (amid over 850,000 naive cells) was reportedly detectable.

For bulk TCR libraries, previously described methods and listed TCR primers were used. TCRdb re-called the PCR reads with MiXCR, one entry per CDR3 protein. The sample has some 680,000 distinct CDR3 sequences; about 25% are singletons. This CDR3 is 16 amino acids long. Germline V lookup: CDR1 KGHDR, CDR2 SFDVKD. V was pared by 4 bases and J by 4 bases, with 3 bases of the junction left unmatched. A CD8+CD4-CCR7+CD45RA+ gate was used to sort naive CD8 T cells. Notes on this clonotype: As yet, its antigen is unknown.

The sequencing input was naive CD8+ T cells from blood, with Jurkat cell RNA spiked in. The subset was: FACS-sorted CD8+CD4-CCR7+CD45RA+ naive T cells. The V gene is TRBV24-1, the J gene TRBJ2-1; 13 positions agree with TRBD2. This sequence was found in a human donor in good health. Some libraries in this study had Jurkat cell RNA spiked in. CDR3 DNA sequence: TGTGCCACCAGTGAAGGACTAGCGGGGGCGTACAATGAGCAGTTCTTC. This codes for CATSEGLAGAYNEQFF.